What follows are 5 T cell receptor beta chains derived from one specimen sequenced in a study of neurological immune-mediated disorders. A single record per CDR3 protein comes from TCRdb applying MiXCR to the 5' RACE reads. This table has some 47,000 distinct CDR3 sequences, 16% appearing once. Sequenced: PBMCs. These receptor sequences come from a man in his fifties or sixties in good health.

This clonotype has a count of ten or more. The rearrangement joins TRBV29-1 to TRBJ2-7; possible D gene TRBD2, 7 bases. In germline, CDR1 is SQVTM, CDR2 ANQGSEA. This CDR3 comprises 14 residues. Trimming took off 4 bases at V and 5 bases at J, with 18 bases between the two ends. In DNA, the CDR3 is TGCAGCGTTGGGGAGGGACAACTGGGACACGAGCAGTACTTC. This codes for CSVGEGQLGHEQYF.

This chain connects TRBV30 to TRBJ2-7; tentatively, D is TRBD1 or TRBD2 (5 bases each). With 2 bases removed from V and 2 bases from J, the gap between germline ends came to 13 bases. Germline CDR1 is GTSNPN and CDR2 is SVGIG (reference sequence). The CDR3 length is 14 residues. The CDR3 nucleotides are TGTGCCTGGAGTATTTTAAGGGGAGCCTACGAGCAGTACTTC. The encoded protein is CAWSILRGAYEQYF.

V is TRBV5-5 and J is TRBJ1-1, with TRBD1 matching over 7 bases. CDR1 and CDR2 from the germline V gene are SGHKS and YYEKEE (reference sequence). The CDR3 is made up of 14 amino acids. J gave up 3 bases and V 4 bases, and 6 bases lay outside the gene matches. Here the CDR3 DNA reads TGTGCCAGCAGCACCGACAGGGCGGACACTGAAGCTTTCTTT. It yields the protein CASSTDRADTEAFF.

This clonotype was detected ten times or more. The chain links TRBV20-1 to TRBJ2-1; D is ambiguous. CDR3 length: 13 amino acids. Trimming removed 1 base from V and 5 bases from J, with 9 bases in between. Germline lookup yields CDR1 DFQATT and CDR2 SNEGSKA (reference sequence). The CDR3 DNA is TGCAGTGCTAGAGGGGGTAATCACAATGAGCAGTTCTTC. Protein product: CSARGGNHNEQFF.

This clonotype was counted ten times or more. The rearrangement uses TRBV5-1 and TRBJ1-2, with D possibly matching TRBD1 (5 bases). The CDR3 has 14 amino acids. Germline CDR1 is SGHRS and CDR2 is YFSETQ. Trimming took off 0 bases at V and 5 bases at J, with 11 bases between the two ends. The CDR3 sequence: CASSLELEGYGYTF. The CDR3 coding sequence is TGCGCCAGCAGCTTGGAACTTGAGGGGTATGGCTACACCTTC.